This T cell receptor beta chain derives from a study of OX40 agonist ivuxolimab in advanced cancers. To note about this clone: Its antigen is not known.

Profiled with immunoSEQ multiplex PCR; TCRdb holds only in-frame clones, not every one. The data show 80,000 to 95,000 clones, around 80% seen once. The CDR3 runs 17 residues. V lost 4 bases to trimming and J lost 3 bases; unmatched junction nucleotides: 13. The V gene's germline CDR1 is SGHTA and CDR2 FQGNSA. Study findings and constraints: CD8+ T cells were the subset that, on average, had more expanded clones than CD4+. The antigen specificity of the peripheral T cells (those that were expanded) was not determined.

The genes are TRBV7-2 and TRBJ1-2; 8 positions agree with TRBD1. The sequence derives from an adult with an advanced solid tumor such as melanoma, head and neck, liver or kidney cancer. The material sequenced was CD4+ or CD8+ T cells sorted from blood, taken in a trial of the OX40 agonist ivuxolimab. The CDR3 nucleotides read TGTGCCAGCAGCTCGAGGGAGACAGGGGCAAAAGACTATGGCTACACCTTC. Its protein product is CASSSRETGAKDYGYTF. The whole variable domain, filled in from reference TRBV7-2 and TRBJ1-2, reads GAGVSQSPSNKVTEKGKDVELRCDPISGHTALYWYRQSLGQGLEFLIYFQGNSAPDKSGLPSDRFSAERTGGSVSTLTIQRTQQEDSAVYLCASSSRETGAKDYGYTFGSGTRLTVV.